The source of this TCR beta chain is a study of graft-versus-host responses after intestinal transplantation (dated by TCRdb to the early 2020s). At the level of the whole study: Recipients received multivisceral, liver-intestinal, or isolated intestinal transplants. Donor T cell macrochimerism was defined as a peak of at least 4% donor T cells among recipient peripheral blood mononuclear cells. Rather than going through the commercial service, samples from a few later patients were sequenced in-house on an Illumina MiSeq and processed with MiXCR. The cohort enrolled 24 intestinal transplant recipients including one retransplant, and a few patients lacking pretransplant specimens were excluded. Every recipient was given anti-thymocyte globulin induction, then maintenance tacrolimus and steroids for 2 to 3 years. After intestinal transplantation, graft-versus-host and host-versus-graft alloreactive T cell clones were followed in the graft, circulation and bone marrow using bulk TCR-beta CDR3 sequencing. Alloreactive clones were identified by sequencing pre-transplant mixed lymphocyte reaction products and comparing them with unstimulated pre-transplant donor and recipient T cells.

The sample's time point, from its label and the paper: cells obtained before transplantation from donor or recipient. CD3+CD4+ and CD3+CD8+ populations were FACS-sorted from unstimulated pre-transplant donor and recipient cells taken from spleen or lymph nodes. Overall study results and their limits: GvH clones were detected in recipient bone marrow, and some appeared earlier in ileal mucosa or blood, consistent with an intestinal mucosal origin. Early after transplant, peak levels of circulating GvH clones were associated with declines in HvG clones. Conclusions were limited by the relatively low number and heterogeneity of intestinal transplant patients. In patients with donor T cell macrochimerism, the allografts had high GvH to HvG T cell clonal ratios.

Trimming accounts for 3 bases at V and 4 bases at J, while the number of junction bases matched to no gene is 11. Based on the germline V gene, the CDR1 and CDR2 sequences are KGHSH and LQKENI. The cysteine opens and the phenylalanine closes a CDR3 of 17 amino acids. The only DNA kept is the CDR3, 51 bases in frame from the first base. The receptor library was made with the immunoSEQ multiplex PCR assay. For most patients, genomic DNA was isolated using the Qiagen DNeasy Blood and Tissue Kit and was shipped frozen to Adaptive Biotechnologies for TCR sequencing. High-throughput TCR-beta CDR3 sequencing of genomic DNA from most patients was performed by Adaptive Biotechnologies. Concerning the study's data processing: Adaptive's ImmunoSEQ software supplied the TCR sequencing data for around 19 patients, while MiXCR and VDJtools were used to process a few other patients. CD4 versus CD8 sorting errors were corrected by removing sequences found in both subsets at a frequency ratio below 5:1. CDR3 nucleotide sequences shared between donor and recipient were removed because their origin could not be assigned. To count as alloreactive, a clone needed at least 2-fold expansion over unstimulated cells and a minimum CFSE-low frequency of 0.002% (template counts) or 0.001% (read counts). Clones detected in sequenced pre-transplant spleen, lymph node, or MLR CFSE-low populations of the donor or recipient were defined as mappable. Cumulative frequency of alloreactive clones was calculated as a percentage of all sequences weighted by copy number. The immuneACCESS repertoire file appears here via TCRdb, limited to in-frame rearrangements. These files lack a portion of the clones; in checked studies, under half of the deficit traces to unresolved V genes, and the cause of the others is not known. V and J calls and clone size are as listed in that table; D and trimming were resolved from the DNA. This sample is represented by 70,000 to 95,000 clones; roughly 91% of them were singletons. The ten largest clones capture 1.1% of the sample.

Details on this clone: Which antigen it targets is not known. There are no base qualities to consult, and no much larger clone falls within one base.

The sequences come from unstimulated CD8+ T cells sorted from spleen or lymph node cells, collected before transplant. The sequence was collected from a human donor who was the organ donor for an intestinal transplant. The chain is assembled from TRBV18 and TRBJ1-1, and TRBD1 matches 10 of the central bases. The DNA sequence reads TGTGCCAGCTCACCCGACAGGGGGCAAGTTTTGTTCACTGAAGCTTTCTTT. Its translation reads: CASSPDRGQVLFTEAFF.